This T cell receptor (beta chain) was documented in a study of blood T cells in healthy people across ages (dated by TCRdb to the mid-2010s). With regard to the full study: In model experiments, template switching captured about one uniquely barcoded TCR beta cDNA molecule for every two T cells. The donors were divided into four age groups: young (average roughly 17 years), middle-aged (about 41), aged (approximately 64) and long-lived (roughly 88). To avoid experimental bias, donors of different ages were randomly spread across the sequencing lanes. Using deep sequencing normalized with unique cDNA molecular identifiers, the study measured how TCR beta repertoire diversity changes with age. Using the same blood draw, the study looked at two additional independent replicas of 1 million unique cDNA reads for two donors, one aged 18 to 29 and the other aged 80 or older. General study outcomes and caveats: Because profiling used bulk unsorted PBMCs, naive and antigen-experienced compartments could not be compared conclusively. Observed TCR beta diversity correlated strongly with the percentage of naive T cells measured by flow cytometry. As age increased, observed TCR beta diversity per million T cells dropped in a roughly linear way, and a significant reduction was already evident by age about 40. Estimates of total diversity based on one million sequenced T cells were considered lower bounds and underestimates. Donor CMV infection status was unknown, potentially confounding age-related changes in expanded clonotypes. Compared with the aged group, the long-lived group had more naive CD4+ T cells, fewer expanded clones and increased TCR diversity, a pattern suggesting age selection.

Systemically healthy Caucasian individuals from Russia, some 36 in total and aged about 6 to 100 years, were included as donors. Each donor gave around 9.5 milliliters of peripheral blood, collected into EDTA-treated Vacutainer tubes. PBMCs were isolated by Ficoll-Paque density-gradient centrifugation, with at least 6.5 million obtained per sample. Trizol reagent was used to extract total RNA from PBMCs, with at least 5 micrograms per sample. For every donor, flow cytometry on a PBMC aliquot measured the percentage of naive CD45RAhigh/CD27high T cells. This clonotype was seen more than once but under ten times. No antigen is known for it. No qualities accompany the bases; no much larger clone lies one base away. The library came from 5' RACE. The run used an Illumina HiSeq 2500. A second roughly 6 to 12 cycle PCR used a sample-barcoded 5' primer and a J-beta primer mix. A unique molecular identifier was introduced onto each TCR beta cDNA molecule by a template-switch 5' adaptor carrying 12 random nucleotides. Each sample yielded at least 3 million CDR3-containing paired-end reads. All of the RNA was converted into first-strand cDNA using the Mint cDNA synthesis kit, with a TRBC-specific oligonucleotide serving as the primer. Following uracil-DNA glycosylase treatment, all cDNA underwent a first 18-cycle PCR with the universal primers M1SS and BC2_uni_R. The paper's data handling went like this. Normalization of each sample was performed by random selection of 1 million high-quality reads, each carrying a distinct molecular identifier. Reads with shared molecular identifiers were discarded instead of being binned into consensus sequences. MiTCR, set to a Q25 quality threshold and the strictest error-elimination algorithm, was used for CDR3 identification, clonotype clustering and error correction. Lower-bound total TCR beta diversity was estimated with a nonparametric unseen species model using Euler transformation. Starting from the raw public reads, TCRdb applied fastp trimming at Q25, assembled clones with MiXCR and retained in-frame beta chains. For every CDR3 protein sequence, its rows merge into one entry that carries the most common genes and DNA. The V and J calls and clone size come from TCRdb's table, not from the authors' own analysis. Across this sample there are about 380,000 distinct CDR3 sequences, with 45% to 65% seen only once. The leading ten clones occupy about 54% of the sample.

The source of this sequence is a man aged 55-75 years in good health. The sample consisted of blood.

The DNA sequence is TGTGCCAGCAGCCAGATGAAACAGGGACCCTCTGGGGCCAACGTCCTGACTTTC. It translates to CASSQMKQGPSGANVLTF. The rearrangement combines TRBV5-5 with TRBJ2-6, and perhaps TRBD1 as D gene, on 6 matching bases. V is reduced by 4 bases and J by 0 bases, leaving a spacing of 17 bases between them. The germline V gene (reference sequence) specifies SGHKS as CDR1 and YYEKEE as CDR2. Inclusive of the bounding cysteine and phenylalanine, the CDR3 is 18 residues long. The DNA shown is the 54-base CDR3, in frame from base 1. With all but the CDR3 taken from the reference TRBV5-5 and TRBJ2-6 genes, the full variable domain is: DAGVTQSPTHLIKTRGQQVTLRCSPISGHKSVSWYQQVLGQGPQFIFQYYEKEERGRGNFPDRFSARQFPNYSSELNVNALLLGDSALYLCASSQMKQGPSGANVLTFGAGSRLTVL.